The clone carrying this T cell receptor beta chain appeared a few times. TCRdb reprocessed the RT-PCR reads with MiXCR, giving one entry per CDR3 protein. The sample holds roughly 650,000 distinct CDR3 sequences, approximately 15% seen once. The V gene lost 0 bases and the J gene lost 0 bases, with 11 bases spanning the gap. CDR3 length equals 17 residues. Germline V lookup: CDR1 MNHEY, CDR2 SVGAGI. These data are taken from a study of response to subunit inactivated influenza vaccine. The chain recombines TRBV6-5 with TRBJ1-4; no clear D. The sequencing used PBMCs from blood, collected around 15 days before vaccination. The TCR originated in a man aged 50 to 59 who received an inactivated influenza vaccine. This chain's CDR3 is CASSYSHGSSTNEKLFF. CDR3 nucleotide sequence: TGTGCCAGCAGTTACTCTCACGGGAGCTCAACTAATGAAAAACTGTTTTTT.